The TCR beta chain described here comes from a study of beta chain features in type 1 diabetes. Whole-study results and caveats: Relative to healthy donors, patients appeared to have naive, central memory and Treg TCRB repertoires that were more similar. Researchers report that Type 1 diabetes patients had moderately but significantly shorter TCRB CDR3s across all four CD4+ subsets. Sequencing the cDNA could make cells with high TCR expression show up more than they should. Still unanswered here is whether HLA type influences TCRB rearrangement.

Regarding this clone: The antigen is unknown.

This CDR3 region has 15 residues. Looked up from germline, CDR1 is ENHRY and CDR2 is SYGVKD. V shed 5 bases, J shed 4 bases, and the junction held 8 bases outside the gene matches. Every isolated RNA sample was fully reverse transcribed, so sequencing captured expressed TCRB transcripts. TCRdb's table, derived via immunoSEQ multiplex PCR, lists solely in-frame clones and lacks some. The sample lists around 650,000 clones; under 15% were seen once. The sequence was collected from a young man with type 1 diabetes. The chain combines TRBV10-3 with TRBJ1-3, with TRBD1 matching over 7 bases. The material sequenced was naive CD4+ T cells from blood. The CDR3 bases are TGTGCCATCAGTTCCGCCCCGGGACAGGGAAACACCATATATTTT. This gives the protein CAISSAPGQGNTIYF.